Shown below are 25 T cell receptor beta chains from a single sample sequenced in a study of siplizumab effects on memory and regulatory T cells. Sequenced by immunoSEQ multiplex PCR; TCRdb stores in-frame clones only, minus some. The sample holds approximately 100,000 clones, 90% to 95% seen once. Specimen: non-Treg CD4+ T cells sorted from blood. The receptor set was obtained from a human donor in good health.

The chain links TRBV7-6 to TRBJ2-7; 7 bases map to TRBD1. The CDR3 contains 16 residues. Losses at the gene ends were 4 bases for V and 2 bases for J; bases not matched to a gene: 11. CDR1 is SGHVS, CDR2 FNYEAQ, per germline. The DNA for the CDR3 is TGTGCCAGCAGCTATGGTACGGACAGGAGACCCTACGAGCAGTACTTC. Translating it yields CASSYGTDRRPYEQYF.

The count of this clone is one. V is TRBV7-9 and J is TRBJ1-1; 10 nucleotides line up with TRBD1. The CDR3 has 13 amino acids. V lost 3 bases and J lost 11; bases outside the gene matches: 6. Germline loops: CDR1 SEHNR, CDR2 FQNEAQ (reference sequence). CDR3 protein: CASSFGQGDAAFF. CDR3 DNA sequence: TGTGCCAGCAGCTTCGGACAGGGGGATGCGGCTTTCTTT.

The chain carries TRBV9 and TRBJ1-2; D is undetermined. V lost 3 bases, J lost 6 bases, and 12 bases lay in between. CDR3 length: 13 residues. Germline V gene data show CDR1 as SGDLS and CDR2 as YYNGEE. In DNA, the CDR3 is TGTGCCAGCAGCGGAACGAATCCGGATGGCTACACCTTC. Translating gives CASSGTNPDGYTF.

The J gene is TRBJ2-2, the V gene TRBV19; 10 bases map to TRBD2. V lost 9 bases, J lost 7 bases, and 11 bases stayed unmatched. Germline V gene sequence: CDR1 LNHDA, CDR2 SQIVND (reference sequence). CDR3 length equals 15 residues. The CDR3 spells CASKPTSGSIGELFF. The CDR3 DNA follows: TGTGCCAGCAAACCGACTAGCGGGTCGATCGGGGAGCTGTTTTTT.

The chain uses TRBV6-5 and TRBJ1-2; maybe TRBD1 (6 bases). Germline CDR1 MNHEY, CDR2 SVGAGI. The CDR3 extends over 13 amino acids. Trimming removed 4 bases at V and 3 bases at J, with 9 bases between. This CDR3 reads CASSLGAHYGYTF. DNA for the CDR3: TGTGCCAGCAGTTTGGGGGCCCACTATGGCTACACCTTC.

The V call is TRBV28, the J call TRBJ2-7, with D perhaps matching TRBD1 or TRBD2 (5 bases each). Looked up from germline, CDR1 is MDHEN and CDR2 is SYDVKM. CDR3 length: 14 amino acids. V lost 7 bases to trimming and J lost 8 bases, with 21 bases between them. The CDR3 spells CASKTGTENFKQYF. The CDR3 coding sequence is TGTGCCAGCAAAACCGGGACGGAGAATTTCAAGCAGTACTTC.

The chain couples TRBV21-1 to TRBJ2-1; whether TRBD2, the table's D call, matches the DNA was not checked. TRBV21-1 has pseudogene status. The CDR3 contains 15 residues. The CDR3 sequence is CASSDRDSSYNEQFF. DNA of the CDR3: TGTGCCAGCAGCGACCGGGACTCCTCCTACAATGAGCAGTTCTTC.

This sequence joins TRBV27 and TRBJ1-1; no reliable D call. The CDR3 length is 11 residues. Germline CDR1 reads MNHEY; CDR2 reads SMNVEV (reference sequence). V was trimmed by 4 bases and J by 11 bases, leaving 11 bases between them. The CDR3 region is CASSSWAGAFF. CDR3 nucleotide sequence: TGTGCCAGCAGTTCTTGGGCCGGTGCTTTCTTT.

V is TRBV28 and J is TRBJ1-4; D is possibly TRBD1 (6 bases). V shed 6 bases and J shed 7 bases, with 15 bases lying between them. Per the germline V gene, CDR1 is MDHEN and CDR2 is SYDVKM. CDR3 length: 14 residues. This chain's CDR3 is CASSSPGVGEKLFF. Written as DNA, the CDR3 is TGTGCCAGCAGCAGCCCAGGGGTCGGTGAAAAACTGTTTTTT.

The rearrangement joins TRBV5-1 to TRBJ1-1; D gene unclear. Trimming removed 0 bases at V and 1 base at J, with 7 bases between. This CDR3 comprises 14 residues. From germline, CDR1 is SGHRS and CDR2 YFSETQ. CDR3 sequence reads: CASSLENENTEAFF. The DNA for the CDR3 is TGCGCCAGCAGCTTGGAAAATGAGAACACTGAAGCTTTCTTT.

The V call is TRBV4-1, the J call TRBJ2-5; a weak D match, TRBD2 (5 bases). This CDR3 comprises 16 residues. From germline, CDR1 is MGHRA and CDR2 YSYEKL. Deletions cut 2 bases from V and 0 bases from J, with 13 bases between. CDR3 in amino acids: CASSQPPGGYQETQYF. CDR3 coding DNA: TGCGCCAGCAGCCAACCCCCAGGCGGGTACCAAGAGACCCAGTACTTC.

V and J are TRBV27 and TRBJ2-1; 8 bases line up with TRBD2. Germline V gene sequence: CDR1 MNHEY, CDR2 SMNVEV (reference sequence). The ends lost 4 bases at V and 1 base at J; junction bases unmatched: 12. The CDR3 is 18 residues long. This chain's CDR3 is CASSSPSGTSFSYNEQFF. In DNA, the CDR3 is TGTGCCAGCAGTTCACCCTCCGGGACTAGTTTTTCCTACAATGAGCAGTTCTTC.

The chain recombines TRBV6-5 with TRBJ1-1; D remains unclear. V lost 0 bases to trimming and J lost 11 bases, with 19 bases between them. CDR1 is MNHEY, CDR2 SVGAGI, per germline. This CDR3 spans 15 amino acids. The CDR3 DNA reads TGTGCCAGCAGTTACTCAGTGCCCGGGCGTTCCGGTGCTTTCTTT. Its translation is CASSYSVPGRSGAFF.

The chain links TRBV11-2 to TRBJ1-2; D might be TRBD1 (5 bases). Trimming stripped 5 bases from V and 2 bases from J, with 18 bases between. There are 16 residues in the CDR3. Looked up from germline, CDR1 is SGHAT and CDR2 is FQNNGV. The CDR3 DNA sequence: TGTGCCAGCAGCCAGTCTTTCAGCGACAGAAACTATGGCTACACCTTC. It translates to CASSQSFSDRNYGYTF. Filled out from reference TRBV11-2 and TRBJ1-2, the complete variable domain reads EAGVAQSPRYKIIEKRQSVAFWCNPISGHATLYWYQQILGQGPKLLIQFQNNGVVDDSQLPKDRFSAERLKGVDSTLKIQPAKLEDSAVYLCASSQSFSDRNYGYTFGSGTRLTVV.

The chain uses TRBV7-9 and TRBJ2-7, with D perhaps matching TRBD2 (7 bases). The CDR3 is 16 amino acids. Deletions cut 5 bases from V and 1 base from J, with 18 bases between. Germline V CDR1 and CDR2: SEHNR, FQNEAQ (reference sequence). CDR3: CASSQGIGGASYEQYF. CDR3 coding DNA: TGTGCCAGCAGCCAAGGGATAGGGGGGGCTTCCTACGAGCAGTACTTC.

The sample holds a few counts of this clone. V usage is TRBV7-3 and J usage is TRBJ2-5; 13 bases agree with TRBD2. V lost 3 bases, J lost 3 bases, and 1 base stayed unmatched. There are 15 residues in the CDR3. Germline values: CDR1 SGHTA, CDR2 FQGTGA. The CDR3 loop is CASSFGTSGKETQYF. CDR3 nucleotides: TGTGCCAGCAGCTTCGGGACTAGCGGGAAAGAGACCCAGTACTTC.

The CDR3 bases are TGTGCCAGCAGTTTGGTCCAAAACACAGATACGCAGTATTTT. It yields the protein CASSLVQNTDTQYF. The rearrangement links TRBV28 to TRBJ2-3, with D hard to call. V lost 3 bases and J lost 2, with 9 bases in between. Germline V gene data show CDR1 as MDHEN and CDR2 as SYDVKM. This CDR3 is built from 14 residues.

V gene TRBV28 combines with J gene TRBJ1-1, with D possibly matching TRBD1 (5 bases). The CDR3 extends over 18 amino acids. CDR1 is MDHEN, CDR2 SYDVKM, per germline. Trimming cost V 2 bases and J 1 base, with 20 bases left between them. The CDR3 reads CASSLVGQGRVGNTEAFF. The CDR3 DNA is TGTGCCAGCAGTTTAGTAGGGCAGGGCCGCGTTGGGAACACTGAAGCTTTCTTT.

The rearrangement links TRBV5-1 to TRBJ1-4, with 9 bases fitting TRBD1. V gave up 4 bases and J gave up 2 bases; unmatched junction bases: 6. CDR3 length: 16 residues. Per the germline V gene, CDR1 is SGHRS and CDR2 is YFSETQ. CDR3 coding DNA: TGCGCCAGCAGCCCGGGGACAGGGAAGACTAATGAAAAACTGTTTTTT. Amino acids: CASSPGTGKTNEKLFF.

The V call is TRBV11-2, the J call TRBJ1-1; 10 nucleotides agree with TRBD1. Losses at the gene ends were 2 bases for V and 7 bases for J; bases not matched to a gene: 13. The CDR3 covers 17 residues. Germline V gene lookup returns CDR1 SGHAT and CDR2 FQNNGV. CDR3 DNA: TGTGCCAGCAGCTTAAGGGGGGGGACAGGGGAAAGCAGTGAAGCTTTCTTT. Encoded protein: CASSLRGGTGESSEAFF.

This chain links TRBV19 with TRBJ2-5; tentative D call: TRBD1 (6 bases). The CDR3 consists of 15 residues. Germline V gene sequence: CDR1 LNHDA, CDR2 SQIVND (reference sequence). Trimming removed 3 bases from V and 7 bases from J, with 18 bases in between. The CDR3 nucleotides are TGTGCCAGTAGTATCCCTGGGGGCGCAGAAGTGACCCAGTACTTC. This encodes CASSIPGGAEVTQYF.

This chain links TRBV28 with TRBJ1-1, with D perhaps matching TRBD1 (6 bases). CDR3 length: 14 amino acids. Looked up from germline, CDR1 is MDHEN and CDR2 is SYDVKM. Trimming removed 6 bases at V and 5 bases at J, with 16 bases between. CDR3 in amino acids: CASSPRGRRTEAFF. The CDR3 DNA follows: TGTGCCAGCAGCCCCCGGGGGCGCCGGACTGAAGCTTTCTTT.

This clone appeared a single time. The chain joins TRBV6-6 to TRBJ2-6, with D uncertain. CDR1 and CDR2 from the germline V gene are MNHNY and SVGAGI (reference sequence). This CDR3 region has 14 residues. V shed 2 bases and J shed 1 base, with 3 bases lying between them. The CDR3 loop reads CASSYRSGANVLTF. In DNA, the CDR3 is TGTGCCAGCAGTTACAGATCTGGGGCCAACGTCCTGACTTTC.

The V and J genes are TRBV27 and TRBJ2-1; possibly TRBD2 for D (5 bases). Germline values: CDR1 MNHEY, CDR2 SMNVEV (reference sequence). This CDR3 is 15 amino acids long. V gave up 1 base and J gave up 7 bases, with 14 bases separating them. The CDR3 coding sequence is TGTGCCAGCAGTTTATTTGGACTTCAAGGGAATGAGCAGTTCTTC. It codes for CASSLFGLQGNEQFF.

This chain joins TRBV9 and TRBJ1-1; D is possibly TRBD1 (5 bases). Trimming took off 0 bases at V and 4 bases at J, with 13 bases between the two ends. Per germline, CDR1 SGDLS and CDR2 YYNGEE. There are 15 residues in the CDR3. The DNA of the CDR3 is TGTGCCAGCAGCGTAGGGGGCGGGCGAACCACTGAAGCTTTCTTT. This sequence encodes CASSVGGGRTTEAFF.